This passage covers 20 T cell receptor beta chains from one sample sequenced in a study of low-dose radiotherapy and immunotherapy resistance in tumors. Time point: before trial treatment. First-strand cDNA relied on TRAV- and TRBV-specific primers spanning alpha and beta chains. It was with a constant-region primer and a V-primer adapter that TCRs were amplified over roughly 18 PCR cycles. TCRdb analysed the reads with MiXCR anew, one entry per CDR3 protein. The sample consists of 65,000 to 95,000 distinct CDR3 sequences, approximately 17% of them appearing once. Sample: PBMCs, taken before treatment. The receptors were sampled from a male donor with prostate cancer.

CDR3 amino acids: CASSIPGTGSQEQFF. The DNA of the CDR3 is TGTGCCAGCAGCATACCAGGGACGGGGTCTCAGGAGCAGTTCTTC. The chain is built from TRBV7-8 and TRBJ2-7, with D possibly being TRBD1 or TRBD2 (5 bases each). The J call may not be correct, given that the DNA end is closer to TRBJ2-1. CDR3 length: 15 residues. Germline V lookup: CDR1 SGHVS, CDR2 FQNEAQ.

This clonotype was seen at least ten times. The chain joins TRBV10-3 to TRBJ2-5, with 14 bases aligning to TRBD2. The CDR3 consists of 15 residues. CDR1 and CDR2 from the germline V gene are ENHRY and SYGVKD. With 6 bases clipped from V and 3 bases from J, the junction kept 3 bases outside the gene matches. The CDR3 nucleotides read TGTGCCATCAGAGGGGGACTAGCGGGAGAAGAGACCCAGTACTTC. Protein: CAIRGGLAGEETQYF.

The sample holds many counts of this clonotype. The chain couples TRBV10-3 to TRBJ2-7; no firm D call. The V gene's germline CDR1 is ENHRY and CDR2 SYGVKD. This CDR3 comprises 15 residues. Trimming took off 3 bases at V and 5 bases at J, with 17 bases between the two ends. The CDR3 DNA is TGTGCCATCAGTGACCAGTCGCAGTTCTCTGACGAGCAGTACTTC. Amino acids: CAISDQSQFSDEQYF.

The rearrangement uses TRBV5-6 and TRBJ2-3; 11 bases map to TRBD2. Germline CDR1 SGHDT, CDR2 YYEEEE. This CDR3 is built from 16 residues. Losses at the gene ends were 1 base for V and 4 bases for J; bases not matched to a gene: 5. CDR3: CASSLSIAGGPDTQYF. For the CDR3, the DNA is TGTGCCAGCAGCTTGTCCATAGCGGGGGGGCCAGATACGCAGTATTTT.

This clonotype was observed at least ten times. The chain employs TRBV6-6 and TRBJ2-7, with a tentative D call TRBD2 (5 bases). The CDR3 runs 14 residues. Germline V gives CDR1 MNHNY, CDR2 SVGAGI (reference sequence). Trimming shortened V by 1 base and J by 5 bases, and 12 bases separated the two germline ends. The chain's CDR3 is CASSYFEGGHEQYF. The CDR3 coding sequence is TGTGCCAGCAGTTACTTTGAGGGTGGACACGAGCAGTACTTC.

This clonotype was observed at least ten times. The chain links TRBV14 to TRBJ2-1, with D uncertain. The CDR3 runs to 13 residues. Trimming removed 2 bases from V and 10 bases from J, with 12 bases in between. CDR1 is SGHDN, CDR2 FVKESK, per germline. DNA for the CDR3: TGTGCCAGCAGCCAAAAAGCCCTAGGGGAGCAGTTCTTC. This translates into CASSQKALGEQFF. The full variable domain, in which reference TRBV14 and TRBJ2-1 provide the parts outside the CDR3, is EAGVTQFPSHSVIEKGQTVTLRCDPISGHDNLYWYRRVMGKEIKFLLHFVKESKQDESGMPNNRFLAERTGGTYSTLKVQPAELEDSGVYFCASSQKALGEQFFGPGTRLTVL.

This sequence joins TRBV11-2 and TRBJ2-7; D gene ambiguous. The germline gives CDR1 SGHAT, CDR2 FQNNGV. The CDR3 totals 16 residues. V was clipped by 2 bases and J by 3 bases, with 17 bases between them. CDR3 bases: TGTGCCAGCAGCTTAAACCCCCGGCACAAGGACTACGAGCAGTACTTC. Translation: CASSLNPRHKDYEQYF.

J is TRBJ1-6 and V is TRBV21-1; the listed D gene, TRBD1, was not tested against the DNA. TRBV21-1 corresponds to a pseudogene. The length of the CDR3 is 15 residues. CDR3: CASSKEGGGDSPLHF. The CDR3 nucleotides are TGTGCCAGCAGCAAAGAAGGAGGGGGCGATTCACCCCTCCACTTT.

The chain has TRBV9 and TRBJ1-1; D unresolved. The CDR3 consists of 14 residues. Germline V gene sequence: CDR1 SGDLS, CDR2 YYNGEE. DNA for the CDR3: TGTGAGAGCAGCGTTCAATCCGCGGACACTGAAGCTTTCTTT. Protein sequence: CESSVQSADTEAFF.

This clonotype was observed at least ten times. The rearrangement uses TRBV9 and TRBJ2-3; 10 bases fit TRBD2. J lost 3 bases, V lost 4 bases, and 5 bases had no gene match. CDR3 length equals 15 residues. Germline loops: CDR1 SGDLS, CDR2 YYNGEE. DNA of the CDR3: TGTGCCAGCAGCCCTCGGACTAGCGGAACAGATACGCAGTATTTT. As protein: CASSPRTSGTDTQYF.

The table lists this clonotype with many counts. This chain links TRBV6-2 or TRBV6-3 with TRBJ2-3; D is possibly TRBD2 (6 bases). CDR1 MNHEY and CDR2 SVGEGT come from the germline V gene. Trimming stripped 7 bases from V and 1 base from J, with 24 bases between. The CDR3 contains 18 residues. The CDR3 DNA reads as TGTGCCAGCAATGCAATAGCGGCAGGGAGGTATGGCACAGATACGCAGTATTTT. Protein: CASNAIAAGRYGTDTQYF.

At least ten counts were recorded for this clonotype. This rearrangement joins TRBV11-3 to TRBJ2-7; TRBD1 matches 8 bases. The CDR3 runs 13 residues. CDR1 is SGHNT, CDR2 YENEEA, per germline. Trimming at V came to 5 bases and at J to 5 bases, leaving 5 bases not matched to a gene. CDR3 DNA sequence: TGTGCCAGCAGCAGCAGACAGGGGAACGAGCAGTACTTC. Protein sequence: CASSSRQGNEQYF.

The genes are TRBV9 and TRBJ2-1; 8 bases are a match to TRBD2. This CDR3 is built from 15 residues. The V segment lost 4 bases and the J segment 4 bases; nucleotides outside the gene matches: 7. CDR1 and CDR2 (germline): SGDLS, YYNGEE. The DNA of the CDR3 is TGTGCCAGCAGCACCCGACTAGCGATTTACAATGAGCAGTTCTTC. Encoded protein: CASSTRLAIYNEQFF.

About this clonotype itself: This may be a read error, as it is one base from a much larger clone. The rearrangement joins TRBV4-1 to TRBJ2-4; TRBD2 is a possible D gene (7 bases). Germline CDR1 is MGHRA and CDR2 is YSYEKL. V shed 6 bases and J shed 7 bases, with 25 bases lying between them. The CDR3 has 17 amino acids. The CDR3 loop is CASRQAGGGRDGNIQYF. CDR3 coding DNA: TGCGCCAGCAGACAGGCTGGGGGGGGGCGGGACGGGAACATTCAGTACTTC.

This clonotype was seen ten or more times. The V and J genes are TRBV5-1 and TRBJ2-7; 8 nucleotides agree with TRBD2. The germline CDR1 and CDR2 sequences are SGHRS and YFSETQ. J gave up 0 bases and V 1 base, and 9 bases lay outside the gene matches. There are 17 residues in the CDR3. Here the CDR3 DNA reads TGCGCCAGCAGCTTGTCTTCGGGAGGGTCCCACTCCTACGAGCAGTACTTC. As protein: CASSLSSGGSHSYEQYF.

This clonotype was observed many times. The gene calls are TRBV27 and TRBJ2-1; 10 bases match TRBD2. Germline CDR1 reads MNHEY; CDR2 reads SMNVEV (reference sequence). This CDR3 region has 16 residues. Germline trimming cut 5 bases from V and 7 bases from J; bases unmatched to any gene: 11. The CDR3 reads CASSPQGSGRANEQFF. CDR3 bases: TGTGCCAGCAGTCCCCAGGGAAGCGGGAGGGCAAATGAGCAGTTCTTC.

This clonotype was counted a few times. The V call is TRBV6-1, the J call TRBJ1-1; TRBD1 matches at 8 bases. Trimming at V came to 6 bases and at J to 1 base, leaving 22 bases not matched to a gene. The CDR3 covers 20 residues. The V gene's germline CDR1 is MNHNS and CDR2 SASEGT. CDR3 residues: CASRPTTRTGLSGPNTEAFF. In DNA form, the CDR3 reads TGTGCCAGCAGGCCAACTACCAGGACAGGGCTTAGCGGGCCGAACACTGAAGCTTTCTTT.

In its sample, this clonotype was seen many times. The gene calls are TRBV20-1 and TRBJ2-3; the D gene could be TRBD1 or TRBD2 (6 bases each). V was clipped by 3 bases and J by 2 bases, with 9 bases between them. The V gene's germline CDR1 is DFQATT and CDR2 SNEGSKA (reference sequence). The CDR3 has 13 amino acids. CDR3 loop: CSARRGATDTQYF. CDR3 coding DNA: TGCAGTGCTAGGAGGGGGGCCACAGATACGCAGTATTTT.

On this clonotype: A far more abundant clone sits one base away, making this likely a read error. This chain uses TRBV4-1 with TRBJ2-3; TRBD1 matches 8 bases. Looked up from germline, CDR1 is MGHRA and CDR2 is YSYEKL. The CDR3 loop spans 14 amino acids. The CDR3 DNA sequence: TGTGCCAGCACCACAGGGGGACGTACAGATACGCAGTATTTT. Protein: CASTTGGRTDTQYF.

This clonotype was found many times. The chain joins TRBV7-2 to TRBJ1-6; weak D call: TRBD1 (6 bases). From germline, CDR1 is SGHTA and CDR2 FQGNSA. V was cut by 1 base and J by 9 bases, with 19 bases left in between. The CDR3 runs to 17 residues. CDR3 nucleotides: TGTGCCAGCAGCTTAGATTTGGGGGGGACAAAGAGTTCACCCCTCCACTTT. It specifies CASSLDLGGTKSSPLHF.